This T cell receptor (beta chain) is from a study of blood T cells in healthy people across ages (dated by TCRdb to 2013 to 2016). With respect to the entire study: In model experiments, roughly one uniquely barcoded TCR beta cDNA molecule per two T cells was captured by template switching. Age-related changes in TCR beta repertoire diversity were measured in the study by deep sequencing normalized with unique cDNA molecular identifiers. The donors were split into four age groups: young (average about 16 years), middle-aged (39), aged (more than 60) and long-lived (over 75). Donors of different ages were randomly distributed across sequencing lanes to avoid experimental bias. The study analyzed two additional independent replicas of 1 million unique cDNA reads from the same blood draw for two donors, one aged 18 to 29 and one aged 80 or older.

Findings and caveats that apply to the study as a whole: The percentage of naive T cells measured by flow cytometry correlated strongly with observed TCR beta diversity. Because the CMV infection status of the donors was unknown, age-related changes in expanded clonotypes may potentially have been confounded. Observed TCR beta diversity per million T cells fell roughly linearly with age, and a significant reduction was already apparent by age around 40. Compared with the aged group, the long-lived group had more naive CD4+ T cells, fewer expanded clones and increased TCR diversity, a pattern suggesting age selection. Since profiling was done on bulk unsorted PBMCs, naive and antigen-experienced compartments could not be conclusively compared. Estimates of total diversity based on one million sequenced T cells were regarded as lower bounds and as underestimates.

The method behind the library was 5' RACE. The run used an Illumina HiSeq 2500. A second roughly 7 to 11 cycle PCR used a sample-barcoded 5' primer and a J-beta primer mix. A template-switch 5' adaptor carrying 12 random nucleotides introduced a unique molecular identifier onto each TCR beta cDNA molecule. Each sample yielded at least 3 million CDR3-containing paired-end reads. First-strand cDNA synthesis was performed from all RNA using the Mint cDNA synthesis kit, with priming by a TRBC-specific oligonucleotide. All cDNA was treated with uracil-DNA glycosylase and then went through a first 18-cycle PCR with the universal primers M1SS and BC2_uni_R. Under the source paper's analysis protocol: For normalization, 1 million high-quality reads, each with a distinct molecular identifier, were randomly selected from each sample. Instead of being binned into consensus sequences, reads that shared molecular identifiers were thrown out. CDR3 identification, clonotype clustering and error correction used MiTCR with a Q25 quality threshold and the strictest error-elimination algorithm. A nonparametric unseen species model with Euler transformation was used to estimate lower-bound total TCR beta diversity. TCRdb itself trimmed the public reads at Q25 with fastp, ran MiXCR and retained productive beta chains. Identical CDR3 protein sequences are pooled into one entry, listed with their most common genes and DNA. The V and J calls and clone size come from TCRdb's table, not from the authors' own analysis. The sample includes hundreds of thousands of distinct CDR3 sequences, with about 46% observed a single time. The ten largest clones add up to 15% to 20% of the sample.

The roughly 42 donors, aged about 6 to 90 years, were systemically healthy Caucasian individuals from Russia. Around 10 milliliters of peripheral blood were collected from each donor into EDTA-treated Vacutainer tubes. Ficoll-Paque density-gradient centrifugation was used to isolate PBMCs, with at least 6.5 million per sample. Trizol reagent was used to extract total RNA from the PBMCs, yielding at least 6 micrograms per sample. For every donor, flow cytometry on a PBMC aliquot measured the percentage of naive CD45RAhigh/CD27high T cells. CDR1 and CDR2 (MNHNS, SASEGT) derive from the germline V gene. The cysteine opens and the phenylalanine closes a CDR3 of 14 amino acids. The retained sequence is limited to the CDR3, 42 bases, with the frame set at the first base. Notes on this clonotype: It has no known antigen specificity. Germline and junction disagree at one end, which may indicate a read error.

The TCR sequence derives from an elderly man in good health. Material: blood. The chain employs TRBV6-1 and TRBJ1-1, and perhaps TRBD1 as D gene, on 6 matching bases. The CDR3 region: CAGSKQGGATEAFF. At the DNA level, the sequence is TGTGCCGGCAGCAAACAAGGGGGGGCCACTGAAGCTTTCTTT.